The present T cell receptor (beta chain) was sequenced within a study of beta chain features in type 1 diabetes. Findings and caveats of the study: TCRB CDR3s from Type 1 diabetes patients were moderately but significantly shorter in all four CD4+ subsets.

V shed 5 bases, J shed 5 bases, and the junction held 7 bases outside the gene matches. CDR1 is SGHTA and CDR2 is FQGNSA in the germline V gene. The CDR3 covers 15 residues. The single heparinised draw taken from each donor contained about 100 mL of blood on average. A sort by CD45RO/CCR7/CD25/CD127/CD95/CD27 yielded CD4+ naive, central memory, regulatory and stem cell-like memory cells. Turning to this clone: The antigen is unknown.

Expressed TCRB transcripts were sequenced after all isolated RNA was converted to cDNA. The table came from immunoSEQ multiplex PCR; TCRdb's copy has only in-frame clones and leaves some out. The sample shows about 900,000 clones, roughly 16% of them seen only once. The receptor comes from a woman under 30 in good health. The sequenced sample consisted of naive CD4+ T cells from blood. The genes are TRBV7-2 and TRBJ2-1, with TRBD1 matching over 9 bases. CDR3 DNA: TGTGCCAGCAGCCCGGGGACAGGGTGGCACAATGAGCAGTTCTTC. Protein product: CASSPGTGWHNEQFF.